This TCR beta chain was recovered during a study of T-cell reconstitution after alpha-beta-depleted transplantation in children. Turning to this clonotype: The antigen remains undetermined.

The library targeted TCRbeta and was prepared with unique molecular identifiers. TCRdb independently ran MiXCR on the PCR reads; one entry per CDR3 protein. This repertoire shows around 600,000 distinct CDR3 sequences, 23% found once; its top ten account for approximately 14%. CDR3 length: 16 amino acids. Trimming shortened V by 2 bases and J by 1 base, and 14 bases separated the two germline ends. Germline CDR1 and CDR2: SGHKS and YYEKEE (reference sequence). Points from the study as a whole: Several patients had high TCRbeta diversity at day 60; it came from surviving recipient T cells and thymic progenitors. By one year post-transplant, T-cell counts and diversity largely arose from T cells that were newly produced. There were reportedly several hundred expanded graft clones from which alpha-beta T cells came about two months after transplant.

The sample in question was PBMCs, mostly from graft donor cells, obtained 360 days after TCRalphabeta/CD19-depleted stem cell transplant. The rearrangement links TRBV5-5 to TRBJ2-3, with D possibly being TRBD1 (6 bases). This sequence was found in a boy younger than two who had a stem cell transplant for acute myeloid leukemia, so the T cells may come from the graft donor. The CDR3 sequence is CASSFRQGMGTDTQYF. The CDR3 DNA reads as TGTGCCAGCAGCTTTCGGCAGGGGATGGGCACAGATACGCAGTATTTT.